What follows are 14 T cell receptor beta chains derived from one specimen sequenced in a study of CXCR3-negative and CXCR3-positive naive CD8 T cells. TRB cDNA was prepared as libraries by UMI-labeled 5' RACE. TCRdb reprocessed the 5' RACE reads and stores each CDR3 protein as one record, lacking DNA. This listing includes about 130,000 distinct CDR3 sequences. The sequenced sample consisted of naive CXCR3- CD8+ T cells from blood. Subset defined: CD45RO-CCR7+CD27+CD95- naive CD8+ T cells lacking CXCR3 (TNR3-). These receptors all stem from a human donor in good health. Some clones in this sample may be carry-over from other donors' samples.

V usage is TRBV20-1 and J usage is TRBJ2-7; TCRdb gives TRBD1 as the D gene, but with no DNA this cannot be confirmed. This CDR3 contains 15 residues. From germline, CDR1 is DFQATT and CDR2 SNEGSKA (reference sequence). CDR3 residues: CSAKETGEVTAEQYF.

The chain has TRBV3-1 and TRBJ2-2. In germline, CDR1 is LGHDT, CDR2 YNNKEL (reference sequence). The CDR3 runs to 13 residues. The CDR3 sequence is CASSHLSSGELFF. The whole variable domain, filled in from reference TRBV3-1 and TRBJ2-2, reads DTAVSQTPKYLVTQMGNDKSIKCEQNLGHDTMYWYKQDSKKFLKIMFSYNNKELIINETVPNRFSPKSPDKAHLNLHINSLELGDSAVYFCASSHLSSGELFFGEGSRLTVL.

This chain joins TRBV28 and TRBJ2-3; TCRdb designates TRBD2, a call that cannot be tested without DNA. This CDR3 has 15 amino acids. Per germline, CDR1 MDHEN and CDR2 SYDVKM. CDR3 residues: CASSFETKDTDTQYF.

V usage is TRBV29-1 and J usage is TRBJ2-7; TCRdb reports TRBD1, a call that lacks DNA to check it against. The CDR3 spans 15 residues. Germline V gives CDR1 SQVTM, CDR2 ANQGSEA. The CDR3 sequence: CSVEERGLSSYEQYF.

CDR3 sequence reads: CASSYVGSGKPQHF. The V call is TRBV6-2 or TRBV6-3, the J call TRBJ1-5; TCRdb indicates TRBD1, and absent DNA this call remains unverified. Germline V gene data show CDR1 as MNHEY and CDR2 as SVGEGT. The CDR3 length is 14 residues.

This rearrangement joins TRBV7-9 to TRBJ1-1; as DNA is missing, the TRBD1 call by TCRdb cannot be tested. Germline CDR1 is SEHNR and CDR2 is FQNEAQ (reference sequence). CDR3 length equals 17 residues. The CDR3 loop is CASSTGQGAFMNTEAFF. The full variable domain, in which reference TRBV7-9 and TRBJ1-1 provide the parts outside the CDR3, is DTGVSQNPRHKITKRGQNVTFRCDPISEHNRLYWYRQTLGQGPEFLTYFQNEAQLEKSRLLSDRFSAERPKGSFSTLEIQRTEQGDSAMYLCASSTGQGAFMNTEAFFGQGTRLTVV.

CDR3 protein: CSARDGISYTF. The V call is TRBV20-1, the J call TRBJ1-2. This CDR3 is built from 11 residues. Per the germline V gene, CDR1 is DFQATT and CDR2 is SNEGSKA (reference sequence).

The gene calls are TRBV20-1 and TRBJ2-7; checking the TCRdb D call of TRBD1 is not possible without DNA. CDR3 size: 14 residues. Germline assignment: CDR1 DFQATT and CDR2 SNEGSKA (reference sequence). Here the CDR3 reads CSADTQTVTYEQYF.

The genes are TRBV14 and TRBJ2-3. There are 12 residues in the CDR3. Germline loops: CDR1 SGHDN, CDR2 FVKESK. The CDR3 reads CASSQHQDTQYF.

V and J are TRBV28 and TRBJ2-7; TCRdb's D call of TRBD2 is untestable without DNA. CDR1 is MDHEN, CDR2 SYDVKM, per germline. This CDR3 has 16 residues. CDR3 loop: CASSPRGGRSSYEQYF.

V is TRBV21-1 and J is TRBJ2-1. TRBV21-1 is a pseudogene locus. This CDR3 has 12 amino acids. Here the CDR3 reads CASSKVRVVEFF.

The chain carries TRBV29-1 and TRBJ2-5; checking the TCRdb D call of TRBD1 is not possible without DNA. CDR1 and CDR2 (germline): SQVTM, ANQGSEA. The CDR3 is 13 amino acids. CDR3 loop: CSVEGDREETQYF.

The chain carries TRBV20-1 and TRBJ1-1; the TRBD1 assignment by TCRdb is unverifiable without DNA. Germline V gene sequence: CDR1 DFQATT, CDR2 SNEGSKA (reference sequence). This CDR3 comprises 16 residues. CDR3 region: CSARGTLGLGDTEAFF.

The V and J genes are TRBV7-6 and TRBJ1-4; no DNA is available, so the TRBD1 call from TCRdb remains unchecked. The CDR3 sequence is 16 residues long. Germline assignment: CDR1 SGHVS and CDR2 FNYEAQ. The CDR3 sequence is CASSPAPGPAIAKLFF.